These 30 T cell receptor beta chains share one sample of origin, sequenced in a study of OX40 agonist ivuxolimab in advanced cancers. Libraries were prepared by immunoSEQ multiplex PCR; TCRdb keeps only in-frame clonotypes and omits some of them. The table lists 15,000 to 20,000 clones, approximately 81% of them singletons. The specimen comprised CD4+ or CD8+ T cells sorted from blood, sampled in a trial of the OX40 agonist ivuxolimab. The receptors stem from an adult with an advanced solid tumor such as melanoma, head and neck, liver or kidney cancer.

As for this clone: Other DNA sequences of this sample code for an identical CDR3. The V and J genes are TRBV5-1 and TRBJ2-5, with a tentative D call TRBD1 (5 bases). Trimming shortened V by 2 bases and J by 1 base, and 9 bases separated the two germline ends. The CDR3 consists of 14 residues. CDR1 is SGHRS and CDR2 is YFSETQ in the germline V gene. In nucleotides, the CDR3 is TGCGCCAGCAGCTTTAGGGGTGGCCAAGAGACCCAGTACTTC. Amino acid sequence: CASSFRGGQETQYF.

The V call is TRBV9, the J call TRBJ2-1, with D tentatively TRBD1 or TRBD2 (5 bases each). CDR1 and CDR2 (germline): SGDLS, YYNGEE. Trimming removed 3 bases at V and 6 bases at J, with 16 bases between. The CDR3 is 15 residues long. CDR3 bases: TGTGCCAGCAGCGGCCTCTTTGGGGGAGCCAATGAGCAGTTCTTC. Amino acids: CASSGLFGGANEQFF.

This clone has just one count. This chain uses TRBV27 with TRBJ1-1; D is possibly TRBD1 (5 bases). V dropped 1 base and J dropped 7 bases, with 13 bases sitting between them. CDR1 MNHEY and CDR2 SMNVEV come from the germline V gene (reference sequence). CDR3 length equals 14 residues. The CDR3 nucleotides are TGTGCCAGCAGTTTATGGGGGGACGGGCGTGAAGCTTTCTTT. This translates into CASSLWGDGREAFF.

This chain uses TRBV7-8 with TRBJ2-1; 8 bases are a match to TRBD2. This CDR3 contains 16 residues. The J segment lost 10 bases and the V segment lost 1 base, leaving 12 bases of the junction unmatched. CDR1 is SGHVS, CDR2 FQNEAQ, per germline. The CDR3, as DNA: TGTGCCAGCAGCTTAGTTTCCAGCGGGAGAGGTGGGGAGCAGTTCTTC. Residues: CASSLVSSGRGGEQFF.

The genes are TRBV27 and TRBJ2-1; D is ambiguous. The CDR3 runs to 13 residues. CDR1 MNHEY and CDR2 SMNVEV come from the germline V gene (reference sequence). V shed 2 bases and J shed 6 bases, with 8 bases lying between them. The CDR3 here is CASSLATVNEQFF. The DNA of the CDR3 is TGTGCCAGCAGTTTAGCGACGGTCAATGAGCAGTTCTTC.

The genes are TRBV27 and TRBJ1-2; 8 nucleotides line up with TRBD1. CDR3 length equals 17 residues. Looked up from germline, CDR1 is MNHEY and CDR2 is SMNVEV (reference sequence). After removal of 0 bases from V and 2 bases from J, the junction contained 8 bases not matched to a gene. The CDR3 sequence: CASSLSTGVALNYGYTF. The DNA for the CDR3 is TGTGCCAGCAGTTTATCGACAGGGGTGGCCTTAAACTATGGCTACACCTTC.

The V and J genes are TRBV5-1 and TRBJ2-6, with 10 bases fitting TRBD1. V was clipped by 8 bases and J by 0 bases; unmatched bases: 11. The CDR3 length is 18 residues. Germline V CDR1 and CDR2: SGHRS, YFSETQ. CDR3 DNA: TGCGCCAGGGAATCGAGGACAGGGGGTGCCTCTGGGGCCAACGTCCTGACTTTC. Residues: CARESRTGGASGANVLTF.

Comments on this clone: The junction does not match germline at one end; this may be a read error. The genes are TRBV20-1 and TRBJ1-2, with D unresolved. This CDR3 has 8 amino acids. CDR1 is DFQATT and CDR2 is SNEGSKA in the germline V gene (reference sequence). DNA for the CDR3: TGCAGTCCAAGGGAGAGAAACTTC. It codes for CSPRERNF.

The chain combines TRBV6-5 with TRBJ2-3; TRBD1 agrees at 10 bases. Germline V gene sequence: CDR1 MNHEY, CDR2 SVGAGI. The length of the CDR3 is 15 residues. V was clipped by 6 bases and J by 2 bases; unmatched bases: 5. This CDR3 reads CASSAGTGATDTQYF. The CDR3 nucleotides read TGTGCCAGCAGCGCCGGGACAGGGGCCACAGATACGCAGTATTTT.

The J gene is TRBJ1-1, the V gene TRBV30; D is unresolved. The ends were cut back, 2 bases at V and 7 bases at J, with 5 bases in the middle. Germline V gene data show CDR1 as GTSNPN and CDR2 as SVGIG (reference sequence). The CDR3 sequence is 10 residues long. CDR3 residues: CAWSLNEAFF. The CDR3 DNA sequence: TGTGCCTGGAGTCTGAATGAAGCTTTCTTT.

The chain carries TRBV6-1 and TRBJ2-2; either TRBD1 or TRBD2 may fit D (5 bases each). The length of the CDR3 is 12 residues. The V and J ends lost 4 bases and 7 bases respectively, with 7 bases between them. Looked up from germline, CDR1 is MNHNS and CDR2 is SASEGT. The CDR3 reads CASSGGVGELFF. The CDR3 DNA sequence: TGTGCCAGCAGTGGAGGGGTCGGGGAGCTGTTTTTT.

CDR3 sequence (DNA): TGTGCCAGCAGCTTAGGGACTAGCGGGTTGTCGGGCACCGGGGAGCTGTTTTTT. Translation gives CASSLGTSGLSGTGELFF. V is TRBV7-6 and J is TRBJ2-2, with 11 bases matching TRBD2. CDR1 SGHVS and CDR2 FNYEAQ come from the germline V gene. The CDR3 runs 18 residues. Trimming removed 1 base from V and 4 bases from J; junction bases left unmatched: 8. The full variable domain, its missing parts supplied by reference TRBV7-6 and TRBJ2-2, is GAGVSQSPRYKVTKRGQDVALRCDPISGHVSLYWYRQALGQGPEFLTYFNYEAQQDKSGLPNDRFSAERPEGSISTLTIQRTEQRDSAMYRCASSLGTSGLSGTGELFFGEGSRLTVL.

This chain links TRBV28 with TRBJ2-7; D is perhaps TRBD2 (5 bases). CDR3 length equals 13 residues. CDR1 and CDR2 from the germline V gene are MDHEN and SYDVKM. The V end was cut by 4 bases, the J end by 4 bases, with 11 bases between. The DNA for the CDR3 is TGTGCCAGCAGTTCCAGACTAACATACGAGCAGTACTTC. Its translation: CASSSRLTYEQYF.

V gene TRBV18 combines with J gene TRBJ1-4; no firm D call. This CDR3 is 17 amino acids long. The V end lost 1 base, the J end lost 6 bases, and 18 bases lay between the germline ends. The germline V gene has CDR1 KGHSH and CDR2 LQKENI. CDR3 DNA sequence: TGTGCCAGCTCACCACTAGCACGGAGTGGTTGGGATGAAAAACTGTTTTTT. Translation: CASSPLARSGWDEKLFF.

V is TRBV29-1 and J is TRBJ2-2, with D possibly TRBD2 on 5 matching bases. This CDR3 has 13 residues. Trimming stripped 8 bases from V and 0 bases from J, with 10 bases between. Germline assignment: CDR1 SQVTM and CDR2 ANQGSEA. CDR3 sequence (DNA): TGCAGCTTACGGGATACGAACACCGGGGAGCTGTTTTTT. Translated: CSLRDTNTGELFF.

The V and J genes are TRBV5-4 and TRBJ2-3; the D is unclear. Trimming left V 3 bases short and J 2 bases short, with 16 bases between. Germline V gives CDR1 SGHNT, CDR2 YYREEE (reference sequence). CDR3 length: 16 residues. This CDR3 is CASSSPGRNPTDTQYF. The DNA for the CDR3 is TGTGCCAGCAGCTCCCCTGGGCGGAATCCCACAGATACGCAGTATTTT.

This clone was seen once. The chain links TRBV27 to TRBJ2-1; D assignment may be TRBD1 or TRBD2 (5 bases each). Germline V CDR1 and CDR2: MNHEY, SMNVEV (reference sequence). The CDR3 sequence is 15 residues long. The ends were cut back, 5 bases at V and 0 bases at J, with 11 bases in the middle. The CDR3 loop reads CASSQRDHSYNEQFF. For the CDR3, the DNA is TGTGCCAGCAGTCAACGGGACCACTCCTACAATGAGCAGTTCTTC.

J is TRBJ2-3 and V is TRBV5-3; D remains unclear. TRBV5-3 is treated as an ORF (open reading frame) with a function not yet certain. Trimming shortened V by 4 bases and J by 1 base, and 13 bases separated the two germline ends. The CDR3 consists of 15 residues. CDR3: CARSPRLGRTDTQYF. The CDR3, as DNA: TGTGCCAGAAGCCCACGGTTGGGCCGCACAGATACGCAGTATTTT.

V usage is TRBV9 and J usage is TRBJ1-6; a possible D gene is TRBD1 (5 bases). V was trimmed by 6 bases and J by 4 bases, leaving 11 bases between them. The germline gives CDR1 SGDLS, CDR2 YYNGEE. The CDR3 loop spans 14 amino acids. CDR3 in amino acids: CASNRGGYNSPLHF. CDR3 sequence (DNA): TGTGCCAGCAACCGGGGGGGATATAATTCACCCCTCCACTTT.

The rearrangement joins TRBV9 to TRBJ2-5; D may be TRBD1 or TRBD2 (6 bases each). The V gene's germline CDR1 is SGDLS and CDR2 YYNGEE. V was cut by 4 bases and J by 4 bases, with 23 bases left in between. CDR3 size: 17 residues. The CDR3 region is CASSPRSPEQGGETQYF. The CDR3 nucleotides read TGTGCCAGCAGCCCTCGTAGTCCTGAACAGGGAGGAGAGACCCAGTACTTC. Full variable domain (remainder filled in from reference TRBV9 and TRBJ2-5): DSGVTQTPKHLITATGQRVTLRCSPRSGDLSVYWYQQSLDQGLQFLIQYYNGEERAKGNILERFSAQQFPDLHSELNLSSLELGDSALYFCASSPRSPEQGGETQYFGPGTRLLVL.

This chain joins TRBV7-3 and TRBJ2-7; D not resolved. Between the trimmed V and J ends, which lost 5 bases and 4 bases, there was a span of 12 bases. This CDR3 has 13 residues. CDR1 and CDR2 (germline): SGHTA, FQGTGA. The CDR3: CASSPEDGYEQYF. Here the CDR3 DNA reads TGTGCCAGCAGCCCCGAAGACGGGTACGAGCAGTACTTC.

The chain is built from TRBV21-1 and TRBJ2-6; the table names TRBD2, a call not compared with the DNA. TRBV21-1 is labeled a pseudogene. This CDR3 region has 18 residues. The CDR3 is CASSKSGRGVRSANVLTF. CDR3 nucleotides: TGTGCCAGCAGCAAATCGGGTCGGGGTGTTCGGTCGGCCAACGTCCTGACTTTC.

Notes on this clone: Germline is not matched at one junction end, which may reflect a read error. The chain joins TRBV5-4 to TRBJ2-7; TRBD2 might be the D (5 bases). This CDR3 has 13 residues. Germline lookup yields CDR1 SGHNT and CDR2 YYREEE (reference sequence). Written as DNA, the CDR3 is TGCGCCAGCAGCCAAGAAGGTTGGGAGGAGCAGTACTTC. Translated, it gives CASSQEGWEEQYF. The full variable domain, its missing parts supplied by reference TRBV5-4 and TRBJ2-7, is ETGVTQSPTHLIKTRGQQVTLRCSSQSGHNTVSWYQQALGQGPQFIFQYYREEENGRGNFPPRFSGLQFPNYSSELNVNALELDDSALYLCASSQEGWEEQYFGPGTRLTVT.

The V gene is TRBV14, the J gene TRBJ2-7; possibly TRBD1 for D (5 bases). Germline lookup yields CDR1 SGHDN and CDR2 FVKESK. The CDR3 runs 15 residues. V lost 0 bases to trimming and J lost 3 bases, with 12 bases between them. The CDR3 DNA is TGTGCCAGCAGCCAAGAGCTCGGCACAGGCTACGAGCAGTACTTC. Translating it yields CASSQELGTGYEQYF.

The genes are TRBV27 and TRBJ2-5; no definite D call. Germline V gene sequence: CDR1 MNHEY, CDR2 SMNVEV (reference sequence). V shed 6 bases and J shed 5 bases, with 10 bases lying between them. The CDR3 runs 12 residues. CDR3 amino acids: CASRAPSETQYF. The CDR3 DNA sequence: TGTGCCAGCAGGGCCCCGTCGGAGACCCAGTACTTC.

The chain combines TRBV11-2 with TRBJ2-1; D remains unclear. The CDR3 is 13 residues long. The germline V gene encodes CDR1 SGHAT and CDR2 FQNNGV. Trimming stripped 6 bases from V and 3 bases from J, with 9 bases between. The CDR3 is CASSSFNYNEQFF. CDR3 sequence (DNA): TGTGCCAGCAGTTCCTTCAACTACAATGAGCAGTTCTTC.

The chain links TRBV27 to TRBJ2-7; maybe TRBD2 (7 bases). CDR1 MNHEY and CDR2 SMNVEV come from the germline V gene (reference sequence). Trimming removed 6 bases at V and 3 bases at J, with 30 bases between. The length of the CDR3 is 19 residues. The chain's CDR3 is CASRTSSSGWGQIGYEQYF. The CDR3 region has the DNA TGTGCCAGCAGGACTTCTTCTAGCGGCTGGGGGCAGATCGGCTACGAGCAGTACTTC.

The chain is built from TRBV27 and TRBJ2-1; TRBD2 aligns across 14 bases. With V trimmed by 1 base and J by 0 bases, 5 bases remained unmatched. Germline assignment: CDR1 MNHEY and CDR2 SMNVEV (reference sequence). This CDR3 region has 19 residues. CDR3 sequence: CASSLWTSGGSSSYNEQFF. As DNA, the CDR3 is TGTGCCAGCAGTTTATGGACTAGCGGGGGGTCGAGCTCCTACAATGAGCAGTTCTTC.

The chain combines TRBV25-1 with TRBJ2-7; D may be TRBD2 (6 bases). Between the trimmed V and J ends, which lost 3 bases and 1 base, there was a span of 22 bases. Germline CDR1 is MGHDK and CDR2 is SYGVNS. The CDR3 sequence is 18 residues long. The CDR3 region has the DNA TGTGCCAGCAGTGACCCCCTTGGGACTCCCCGGGGATCCTACGAGCAGTACTTC. Translation: CASSDPLGTPRGSYEQYF.

The DNA of the CDR3 is TGTGCCAGTAGTATAGGGGGAGATACGCAGTATTTT. Encoded protein: CASSIGGDTQYF. The chain joins TRBV19 to TRBJ2-3; D not resolved. The CDR3 contains 12 residues. CDR1 LNHDA and CDR2 SQIVND come from the germline V gene (reference sequence). V lost 1 base and J lost 5, with 4 bases in between.